This T cell receptor beta chain emerged from a study of cytomegalovirus exposure and HLA in healthy donors. Study observations and caveats: Specificity for CMV antigens was confirmed in vitro for a few of the CMV-associated chains. TCR association rates varied by HLA locus in a later analysis, with DRB1 highest and HLA-C lowest.

The CDR3 has 16 residues. Germline assignment: CDR1 SNHLY and CDR2 FYNNEI. The V and J ends lost 7 bases and 5 bases, in that order; junction bases with no gene match: 13. The primer mix had 60 Vbeta and 13 Jbeta primers. Method: immunoSEQ multiplex PCR; TCRdb's copy keeps in-frame clones and lacks some. The sample records some 160,000 clones, nearly 85% being singletons. This clone was observed a single time. Its antigen is unknown. Sequenced sample: PBMCs. The clonotype originates from a male donor in good health and CMV-seronegative. The chain combines TRBV2 with TRBJ2-4; 8 bases are a match to TRBD2. CDR3 amino acids: CASKFGGSGAQNIQYF. In nucleotides, the CDR3 is TGTGCCAGCAAGTTTGGAGGTAGCGGGGCTCAAAACATTCAGTACTTC.